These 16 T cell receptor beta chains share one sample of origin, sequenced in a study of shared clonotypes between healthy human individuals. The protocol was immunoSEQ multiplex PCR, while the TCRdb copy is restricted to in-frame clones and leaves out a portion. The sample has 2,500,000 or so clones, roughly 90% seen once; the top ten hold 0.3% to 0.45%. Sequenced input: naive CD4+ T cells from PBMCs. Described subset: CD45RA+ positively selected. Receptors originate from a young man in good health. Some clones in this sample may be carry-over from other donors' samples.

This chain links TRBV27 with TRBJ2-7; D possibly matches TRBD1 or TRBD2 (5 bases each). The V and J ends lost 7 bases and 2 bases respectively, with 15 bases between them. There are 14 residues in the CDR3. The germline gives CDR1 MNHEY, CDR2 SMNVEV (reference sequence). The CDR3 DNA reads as TGTGCCAGCACAGCAGGGACCGCCGCCTACGAGCAGTACTTC. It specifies CASTAGTAAYEQYF.

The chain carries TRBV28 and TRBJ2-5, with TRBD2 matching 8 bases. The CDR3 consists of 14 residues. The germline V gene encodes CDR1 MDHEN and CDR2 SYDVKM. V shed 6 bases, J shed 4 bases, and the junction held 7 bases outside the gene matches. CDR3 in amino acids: CASRSWTSRETQYF. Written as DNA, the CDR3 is TGTGCCAGCAGATCCTGGACTAGCAGAGAGACCCAGTACTTC.

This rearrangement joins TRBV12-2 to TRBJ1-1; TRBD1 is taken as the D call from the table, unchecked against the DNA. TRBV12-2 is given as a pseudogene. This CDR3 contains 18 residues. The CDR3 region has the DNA TGTGCAAGTCGCCCCACTCAATGGGACAGGGGAAGGAACACTGAAGCTTTCTTT. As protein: CASRPTQWDRGRNTEAFF.

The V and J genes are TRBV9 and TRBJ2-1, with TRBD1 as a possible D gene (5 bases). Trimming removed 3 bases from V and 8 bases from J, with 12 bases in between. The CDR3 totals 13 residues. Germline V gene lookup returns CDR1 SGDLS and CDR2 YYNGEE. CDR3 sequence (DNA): TGTGCCAGCAGCGCAGGGTACTGGCATGAGCAGTTCTTC. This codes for CASSAGYWHEQFF.

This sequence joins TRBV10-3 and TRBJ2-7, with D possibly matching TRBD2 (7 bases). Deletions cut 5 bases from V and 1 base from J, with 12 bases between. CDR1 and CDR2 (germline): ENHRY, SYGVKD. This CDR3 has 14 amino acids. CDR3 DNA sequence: TGTGCCATCAGTAACAGGGAGGGGTCCTACGAGCAGTACTTC. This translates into CAISNREGSYEQYF.

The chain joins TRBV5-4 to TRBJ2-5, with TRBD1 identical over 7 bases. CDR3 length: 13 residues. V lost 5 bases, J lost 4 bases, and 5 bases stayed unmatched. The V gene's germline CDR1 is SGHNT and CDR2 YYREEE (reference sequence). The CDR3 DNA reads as TGTGCCAGCAGGCCGAACAGGGGAGAGACCCAGTACTTC. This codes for CASRPNRGETQYF.

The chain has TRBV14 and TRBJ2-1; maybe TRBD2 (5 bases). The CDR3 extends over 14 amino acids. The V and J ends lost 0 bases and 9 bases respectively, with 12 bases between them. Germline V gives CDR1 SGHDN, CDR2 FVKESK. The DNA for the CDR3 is TGTGCCAGCAGCCAAGACCTAGCTTTCACTGAGCAGTTCTTC. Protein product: CASSQDLAFTEQFF. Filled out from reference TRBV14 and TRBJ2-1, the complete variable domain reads EAGVTQFPSHSVIEKGQTVTLRCDPISGHDNLYWYRRVMGKEIKFLLHFVKESKQDESGMPNNRFLAERTGGTYSTLKVQPAELEDSGVYFCASSQDLAFTEQFFGPGTRLTVL.

CDR3 loop: CASSSTGRGTEAFF. The CDR3 DNA sequence: TGTGCCAGCAGTTCCACGGGCAGGGGCACTGAAGCTTTCTTT. The V and J genes are TRBV28 and TRBJ1-1, with D perhaps TRBD1 (6 bases). Trimming left V 4 bases short and J 4 bases short, with 13 bases between. The germline V gene encodes CDR1 MDHEN and CDR2 SYDVKM. The CDR3 loop spans 14 amino acids.

This CDR3 reads CASSLQERQPQHF. DNA of the CDR3: TGTGCCAGCTCCCTTCAAGAACGTCAGCCCCAGCATTTT. This chain joins TRBV18 and TRBJ1-5; D not certain. The V gene lost 6 bases and the J gene lost 6 bases, with 12 bases spanning the gap. Germline CDR1 is KGHSH and CDR2 is LQKENI. The CDR3 length is 13 residues.

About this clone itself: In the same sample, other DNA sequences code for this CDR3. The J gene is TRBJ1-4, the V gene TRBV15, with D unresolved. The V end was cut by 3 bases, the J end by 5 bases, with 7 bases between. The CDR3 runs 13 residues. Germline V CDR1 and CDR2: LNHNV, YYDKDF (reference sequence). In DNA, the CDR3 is TGTGCCACCAGCAGGGGATCCAATGAAAAACTGTTTTTT. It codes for CATSRGSNEKLFF.

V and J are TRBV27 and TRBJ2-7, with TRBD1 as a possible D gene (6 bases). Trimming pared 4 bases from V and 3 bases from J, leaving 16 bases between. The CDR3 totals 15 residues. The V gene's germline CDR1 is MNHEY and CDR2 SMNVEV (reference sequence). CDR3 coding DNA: TGTGCCAGCAGTTCAACGCAGGGGTTAAACTACGAGCAGTACTTC. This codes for CASSSTQGLNYEQYF.

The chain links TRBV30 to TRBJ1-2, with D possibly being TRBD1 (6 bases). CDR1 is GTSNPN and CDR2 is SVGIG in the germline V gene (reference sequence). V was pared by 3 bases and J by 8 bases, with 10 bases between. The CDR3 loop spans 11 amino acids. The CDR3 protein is CAWSTGTGYTF. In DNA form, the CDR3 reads TGTGCCTGGAGCACAGGGACCGGCTACACCTTC.

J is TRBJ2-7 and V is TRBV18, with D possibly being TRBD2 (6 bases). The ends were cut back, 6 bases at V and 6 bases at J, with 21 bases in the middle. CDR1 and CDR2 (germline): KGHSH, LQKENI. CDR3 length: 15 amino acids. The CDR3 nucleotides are TGTGCCAGCTCCTACGGCGGGAACCCCTTAAGCGAGCAGTACTTC. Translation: CASSYGGNPLSEQYF.

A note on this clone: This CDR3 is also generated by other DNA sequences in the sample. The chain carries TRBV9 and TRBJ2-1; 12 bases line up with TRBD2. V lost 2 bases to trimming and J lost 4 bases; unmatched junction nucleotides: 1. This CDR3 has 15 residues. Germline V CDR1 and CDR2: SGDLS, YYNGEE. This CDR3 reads CASSVLAGGYNEQFF. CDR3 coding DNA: TGTGCCAGCAGCGTTCTAGCGGGAGGGTACAATGAGCAGTTCTTC.

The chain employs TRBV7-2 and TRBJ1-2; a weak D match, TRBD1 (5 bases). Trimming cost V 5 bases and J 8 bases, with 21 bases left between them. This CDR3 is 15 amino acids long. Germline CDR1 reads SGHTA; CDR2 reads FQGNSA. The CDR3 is CASSPRQGPKVGYTF. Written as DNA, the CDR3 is TGTGCCAGCAGCCCAAGGCAGGGCCCAAAAGTAGGCTACACCTTC.

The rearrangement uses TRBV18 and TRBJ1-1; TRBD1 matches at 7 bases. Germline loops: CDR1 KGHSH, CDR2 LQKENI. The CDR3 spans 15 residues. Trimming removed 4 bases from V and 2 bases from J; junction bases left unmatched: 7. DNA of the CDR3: TGTGCCAGCTCACTCCGGACAGGAGCAAACACTGAAGCTTTCTTT. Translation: CASSLRTGANTEAFF.